Below are 8 T cell receptor beta chains sequenced from a single sample in a study of OX40 agonist ivuxolimab in advanced cancers. TCRdb keeps only in-frame clones here, not all; method: immunoSEQ multiplex PCR. Found here are tens of thousands of clones, approximately 89% of them singletons; the top ten hold roughly 0.99%. Source: CD4+ or CD8+ T cells sorted from blood, taken in a trial of the OX40 agonist ivuxolimab. The receptors derive from an adult with an advanced solid tumor such as melanoma, head and neck, liver or kidney cancer.

The chain combines TRBV15 with TRBJ2-2; D gene unclear. Germline V CDR1 and CDR2: LNHNV, YYDKDF (reference sequence). This CDR3 contains 14 residues. The germline V and J ends were trimmed by 0 bases and 8 bases, with 10 bases remaining between them. This CDR3 is CATSRDMGRGELFF. For the CDR3, the DNA is TGTGCCACCAGCAGAGATATGGGCCGGGGGGAGCTGTTTTTT.

This clone was counted a single time. The rearrangement joins TRBV18 to TRBJ1-2; TRBD1 aligns across 10 bases. The CDR3 spans 15 residues. V was pared by 3 bases and J by 6 bases, with 7 bases of the junction left unmatched. CDR1 is KGHSH and CDR2 is LQKENI in the germline V gene. The CDR3 reads CASSPGQGVGNGYTF. CDR3 in DNA: TGTGCCAGCTCACCCGGACAGGGGGTTGGGAATGGCTACACCTTC.

The chain has TRBV5-1 and TRBJ2-7; 8 nucleotides line up with TRBD1. Germline V gene lookup returns CDR1 SGHRS and CDR2 YFSETQ. The CDR3 covers 14 residues. V was pared by 4 bases and J by 3 bases, with 6 bases of the junction left unmatched. CDR3 DNA sequence: TGCGCCAGCAGCCAGGGACAGGTTCGCTACGAGCAGTACTTC. Residues: CASSQGQVRYEQYF.

This clone was counted only a few times. J is TRBJ1-3 and V is TRBV18; the match to TRBD1 covers 7 bases. CDR1 and CDR2 (germline): KGHSH, LQKENI. The CDR3 is made up of 13 amino acids. Trimming removed 3 bases from V and 10 bases from J; junction bases left unmatched: 6. Written as DNA, the CDR3 is TGTGCCAGCTCACCGCCGCAGGGGGGTACCATATATTTT. It yields the protein CASSPPQGGTIYF.

The gene calls are TRBV5-5 and TRBJ1-2; possibly TRBD1 for D (5 bases). Germline V gene sequence: CDR1 SGHKS, CDR2 YYEKEE (reference sequence). Deletions cut 4 bases from V and 6 bases from J, with 19 bases between. The CDR3 covers 15 residues. The CDR3, as DNA: TGTGCCAGCAGCGGTCTCGGGACCTCCGGCGATGGCTACACCTTC. Its protein product is CASSGLGTSGDGYTF.

V gene TRBV4-1 combines with J gene TRBJ2-7; 9 bases fit TRBD2. J lost 2 bases, V lost 3 bases, and 11 bases had no gene match. CDR1 MGHRA and CDR2 YSYEKL come from the germline V gene. CDR3 length equals 17 residues. The CDR3 DNA sequence: TGCGCCAGCAGCCAGTTGGATTTGGGACTAGCTACCTACGAGCAGTACTTC. It codes for CASSQLDLGLATYEQYF.

The chain is built from TRBV7-9 and TRBJ2-7, with TRBD1 matching over 12 bases. From germline, CDR1 is SEHNR and CDR2 FQNEAQ (reference sequence). Losses at the gene ends were 10 bases for V and 5 bases for J; bases not matched to a gene: 3. The CDR3 has 12 residues. CDR3 protein: CATGTGGHEQYF. The CDR3 nucleotides read TGTGCCACCGGGACAGGGGGCCACGAGCAGTACTTC. Full variable domain (rest looked up from reference TRBV7-9 and TRBJ2-7): DTGVSQNPRHKITKRGQNVTFRCDPISEHNRLYWYRQTLGQGPEFLTYFQNEAQLEKSRLLSDRFSAERPKGSFSTLEIQRTEQGDSAMYLCATGTGGHEQYFGPGTRLTVT.

The rearrangement uses TRBV6-6 and TRBJ2-5, with 10 bases aligning to TRBD1. The CDR3 spans 14 residues. The germline gives CDR1 MNHNY, CDR2 SVGAGI (reference sequence). V dropped 7 bases and J dropped 2; count of bases not matched to a gene: 4. CDR3 region: CASTRDRGQETQYF. For the CDR3, the DNA is TGTGCCAGCACTAGGGACAGGGGTCAAGAGACCCAGTACTTC.